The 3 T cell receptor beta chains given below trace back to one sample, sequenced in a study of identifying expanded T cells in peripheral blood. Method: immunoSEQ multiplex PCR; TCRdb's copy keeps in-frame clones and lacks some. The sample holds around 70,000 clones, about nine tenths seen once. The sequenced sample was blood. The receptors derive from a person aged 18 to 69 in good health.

Written as DNA, the CDR3 is TGTGCCAGCAGCCTTTTGGGCTCTGGGAAGAGGGGAGAGACCCAGTACTTC. It is translated as CASSLLGSGKRGETQYF. The rearrangement uses TRBV7-6 and TRBJ2-5; D might be TRBD1 or TRBD2, each matching 5 bases. The ends were cut back, 5 bases at V and 4 bases at J, with 23 bases in the middle. From germline, CDR1 is SGHVS and CDR2 FNYEAQ. This CDR3 comprises 17 residues.

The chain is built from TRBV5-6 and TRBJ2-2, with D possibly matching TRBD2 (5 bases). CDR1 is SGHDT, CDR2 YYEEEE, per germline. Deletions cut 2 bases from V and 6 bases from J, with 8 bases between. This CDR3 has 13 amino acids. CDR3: CASSFGSAGELFF. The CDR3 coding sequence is TGTGCCAGCAGCTTTGGTAGCGCCGGGGAGCTGTTTTTT.

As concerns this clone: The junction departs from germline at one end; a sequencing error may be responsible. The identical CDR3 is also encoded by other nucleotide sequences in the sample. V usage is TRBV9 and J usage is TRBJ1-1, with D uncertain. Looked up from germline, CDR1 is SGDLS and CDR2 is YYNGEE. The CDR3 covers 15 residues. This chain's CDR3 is CASSVGVGLNTEAFF. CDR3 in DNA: TGTGCCAGCAGCGTAGGTGTGGGTTTGAACACTGAAGCCTTCTTT. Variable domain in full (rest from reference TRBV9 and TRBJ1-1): DSGVTQTPKHLITATGQRVTLRCSPRSGDLSVYWYQQSLDQGLQFLIQYYNGEERAKGNILERFSAQQFPDLHSELNLSSLELGDSALYFCASSVGVGLNTEAFFGQGTRLTVV.